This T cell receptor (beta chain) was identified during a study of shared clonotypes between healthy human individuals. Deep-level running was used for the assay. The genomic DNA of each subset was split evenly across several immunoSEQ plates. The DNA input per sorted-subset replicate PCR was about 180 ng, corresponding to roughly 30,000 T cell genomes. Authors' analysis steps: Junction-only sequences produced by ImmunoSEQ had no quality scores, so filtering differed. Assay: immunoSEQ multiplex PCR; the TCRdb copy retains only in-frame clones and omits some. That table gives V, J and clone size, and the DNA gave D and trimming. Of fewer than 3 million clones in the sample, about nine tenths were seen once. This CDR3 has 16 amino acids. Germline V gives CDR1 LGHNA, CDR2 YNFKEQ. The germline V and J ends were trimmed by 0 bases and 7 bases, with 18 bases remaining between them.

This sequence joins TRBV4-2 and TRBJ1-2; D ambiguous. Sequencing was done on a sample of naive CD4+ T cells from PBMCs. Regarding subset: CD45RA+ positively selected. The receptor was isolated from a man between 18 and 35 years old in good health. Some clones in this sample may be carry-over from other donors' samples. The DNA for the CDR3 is TGTGCCAGCAGCCAAGATCGGGCGGCCAGACGAGGTGGCTACACCTTC. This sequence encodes CASSQDRAARRGGYTF.